The TCR beta chain described here comes from a study of T cell responses to AZD1222 COVID-19 vaccine. Overall study findings and caveats: Sampled repertoires all dated from after the peak T cell response. Spike-spanning, vaccine-associated CD4 TCRs were dominant at 160-218 and 743-854. Just five or six AZD1222 recipients were seropositive at baseline. Most donors were white British and more were female, and clonal diversity was possibly underestimated.

Unmatched junction bases numbered 8, after V lost 4 bases and J lost 10 bases. The length of the CDR3 is 13 residues. The repertoire was sequenced with immunoSEQ multiplex PCR; TCRdb's copy has only in-frame clones and lacks some. The sample consists of roughly 100,000 clones, 92% of them appearing once. As concerns this clone: Its antigen is still unknown.

V is TRBV12-3 or TRBV12-4 and J is TRBJ1-1, with 8 nucleotides matching TRBD1. Source: peripheral blood, taken on day 0 of AZD1222 vaccination. The clonotype originates from an adult in good health. The CDR3 loop is CASSYDRGQAAFF. The CDR3 nucleotides read TGTGCCAGCAGTTACGACAGGGGCCAGGCAGCTTTCTTT.